A single sample is the source of the 9 T cell receptor beta chains below, sequenced in a study of shared clonotypes between healthy human individuals. Libraries were prepared by immunoSEQ multiplex PCR; TCRdb keeps only in-frame clonotypes and omits some of them. The data hold 400,000 to 550,000 clones, with about 80% observed a single time. The sample comprised PBMCs. The receptors here all came from a middle-aged woman in good health. Some clones in this sample may be carry-over from other donors' samples.

This chain uses TRBV19 with TRBJ2-7, with D hard to call. With 3 bases removed from V and 4 bases from J, the gap between germline ends came to 16 bases. CDR3 length equals 15 residues. Germline V CDR1 and CDR2: LNHDA, SQIVND (reference sequence). In DNA form, the CDR3 reads TGTGCCAGTAGTATGAGTCTCCAGACCGAATACGAGCAGTACTTC. Its translation is CASSMSLQTEYEQYF.

The chain carries TRBV29-1 and TRBJ2-5; 12 bases line up with TRBD2. The CDR3 has 15 amino acids. Trimming at V came to 1 base and at J to 2 bases, leaving 2 bases not matched to a gene. Germline CDR1 and CDR2: SQVTM and ANQGSEA. In nucleotides, the CDR3 is TGCAGCGTTGAAGTCGGGACTAGCGGGCAAGAGACCCAGTACTTC. This translates into CSVEVGTSGQETQYF.

The rearrangement uses TRBV6-6 and TRBJ1-4; 10 bases match TRBD1. CDR1 MNHNY and CDR2 SVGAGI come from the germline V gene (reference sequence). Germline trimming cut 2 bases from V and 5 bases from J; bases unmatched to any gene: 5. The CDR3 contains 16 residues. The CDR3 DNA sequence: TGTGCCAGCAGTTACGGGACAGGGGCCCGGAATGAAAAACTGTTTTTT. Translating it yields CASSYGTGARNEKLFF.

In its sample, this clone was seen once. The genes are TRBV7-8 and TRBJ2-1, with 7 bases matching TRBD2. The CDR3 totals 14 residues. In germline, CDR1 is SGHVS, CDR2 FQNEAQ. V lost 3 bases, J lost 4 bases, and 3 bases stayed unmatched. The CDR3 region has the DNA TGTGCCAGCAGCTTCGGGGGGTCATACAATGAGCAGTTCTTC. This gives the protein CASSFGGSYNEQFF. Together with reference TRBV7-8 and TRBJ2-1, the CDR3 gives the full variable domain: GAGVSQSPRYKVAKRGQDVALRCDPISGHVSLFWYQQALGQGPEFLTYFQNEAQLDKSGLPSDRFFAERPEGSVSTLKIQRTQQEDSAVYLCASSFGGSYNEQFFGPGTRLTVL.

This clone was recorded many times. The rearrangement joins TRBV6-4 to TRBJ2-1, with D perhaps given as TRBD1 or TRBD2 (5 bases each). CDR1 and CDR2 (germline): MRHNA, SNTAGT. V was clipped by 2 bases and J by 0 bases, with 8 bases between them. The CDR3 has 15 amino acids. Here the CDR3 DNA reads TGTGCCAGCAGTGACGGGACCAGCTCCTACAATGAGCAGTTCTTC. Translation: CASSDGTSSYNEQFF.

The rearrangement uses TRBV27 and TRBJ2-7; D is unresolved. This CDR3 spans 12 amino acids. Germline CDR1 is MNHEY and CDR2 is SMNVEV (reference sequence). Trimming took off 4 bases at V and 7 bases at J, with 11 bases between the two ends. CDR3 sequence: CASSSPREEQYF. The CDR3 DNA reads as TGTGCCAGCAGTTCTCCTCGAGAAGAGCAGTACTTC.

In regard to this clone: This could be a read error, since a much larger clone is one nucleotide away. The chain couples TRBV2 to TRBJ1-2, with D maybe TRBD1 (6 bases). The CDR3 consists of 13 residues. CDR1 is SNHLY, CDR2 FYNNEI, per germline. The chain's CDR3 is CASSGGQNYDYTF. Here the CDR3 DNA reads TGTGCCAGCAGTGGGGGGCAGAACTATGACTACACCTTC.

The chain combines TRBV19 with TRBJ1-1; no definite D call. The CDR3 sequence is 13 residues long. Trimming removed 6 bases at V and 1 base at J, with 9 bases between. CDR1 is LNHDA, CDR2 SQIVND, per germline (reference sequence). This CDR3 reads CASRLRGNTEAFF. CDR3 nucleotide sequence: TGTGCCAGTAGGTTACGGGGGAACACTGAAGCTTTCTTT.

This chain uses TRBV5-1 with TRBJ2-7, with TRBD2 as a possible D gene (6 bases). The V gene's germline CDR1 is SGHRS and CDR2 YFSETQ. The CDR3 is made up of 13 amino acids. Trimming took 0 bases from V and 6 from J, leaving 10 bases between them. The CDR3 DNA reads as TGCGCCAGCAGCTTGGGGCTCGGGAGCGAGCAGTACTTC. It encodes CASSLGLGSEQYF.